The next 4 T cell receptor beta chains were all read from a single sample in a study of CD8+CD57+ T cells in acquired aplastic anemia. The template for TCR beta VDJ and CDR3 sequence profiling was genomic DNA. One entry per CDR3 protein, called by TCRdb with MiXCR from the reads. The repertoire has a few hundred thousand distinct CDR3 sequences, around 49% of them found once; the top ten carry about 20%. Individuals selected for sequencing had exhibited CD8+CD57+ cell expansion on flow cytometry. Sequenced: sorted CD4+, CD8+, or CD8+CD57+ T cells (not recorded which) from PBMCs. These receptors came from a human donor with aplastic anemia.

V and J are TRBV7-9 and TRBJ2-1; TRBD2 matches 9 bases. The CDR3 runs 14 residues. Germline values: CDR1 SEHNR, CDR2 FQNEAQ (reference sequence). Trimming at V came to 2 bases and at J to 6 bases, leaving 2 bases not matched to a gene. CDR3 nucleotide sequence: TGTGCCAGCAGCTTAAAGACTAGCGGCAATGAGCAGTTCTTC. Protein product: CASSLKTSGNEQFF.

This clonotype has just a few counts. CDR3 in amino acids: CASSPGQVDDYGYTF. DNA for the CDR3: TGTGCCAGCTCACCGGGACAGGTGGATGACTATGGCTACACCTTC. The rearrangement uses TRBV12-3 or TRBV12-4 and TRBJ1-2; the match to TRBD1 covers 8 bases. The CDR3 runs 15 residues. Germline trimming cut 8 bases from V and 3 bases from J; bases unmatched to any gene: 11.

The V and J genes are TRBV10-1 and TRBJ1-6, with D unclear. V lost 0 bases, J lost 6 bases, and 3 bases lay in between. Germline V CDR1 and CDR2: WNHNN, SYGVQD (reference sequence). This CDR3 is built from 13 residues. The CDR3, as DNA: TGCGCCAGCAGTGAGTCAGGTAATTCACCCCTCCACTTT. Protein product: CASSESGNSPLHF.

The CDR3 DNA sequence: TGTGCCAGCAGCTTAGTGGCGGGGGGTTTTGGTGTCCAGTACTTC. It is translated as CASSLVAGGFGVQYF. The chain couples TRBV7-2 to TRBJ2-5; 8 nucleotides align to TRBD2. The trim removed 1 base at V and 10 bases at J, leaving 11 bases unmatched. Germline CDR1 and CDR2: SGHTA and FQGNSA. This CDR3 is built from 15 residues.